Listed here are 9 T cell receptor beta chains from one sample, sequenced in a study of vaccination effects on CD4 cells after COVID-19. Some clones are missing from TCRdb's copy, which holds only in-frame ones; the method was immunoSEQ multiplex PCR. This repertoire shows about 73,000 clones, under 85% found once; its top ten account for around 2.9%. Antigen-specific CD4+ T cells were expanded with viral peptide pools in the ViraFEST assay before sequencing. Scientists isolated CD4+ T cells after a roughly 10-day culture period ended. Testing of the vaccine recipients showed negative nucleocapsid antibodies and no prior SARS-CoV-2 infection. The antigens these receptors bind are not known. The sample in question was CD4+ T cells from PBMCs cultured with HCoV-NL63 spike peptides, obtained before COVID-19 vaccination. The receptors originated from a human donor who received a COVID-19 vaccine.

The rearrangement links TRBV5-1 to TRBJ1-1; 9 bases match TRBD1. Per germline, CDR1 SGHRS and CDR2 YFSETQ. The J segment lost 8 bases and the V segment lost 4 bases, leaving 12 bases of the junction unmatched. This CDR3 has 15 residues. The CDR3 reads CASSGTGSAVSEAFF. In DNA form, the CDR3 reads TGCGCCAGCAGCGGGACAGGGTCGGCGGTATCAGAAGCTTTCTTT.

V usage is TRBV2 and J usage is TRBJ1-2, with TRBD1 identical over 8 bases. The CDR3 is made up of 13 amino acids. CDR1 and CDR2 (germline): SNHLY, FYNNEI. V lost 4 bases to trimming and J lost 6 bases; unmatched junction nucleotides: 4. The DNA of the CDR3 is TGTGCCAGCAGTGCCATGGGACAGGATGGCTACACCTTC. This sequence encodes CASSAMGQDGYTF.

This chain links TRBV5-1 with TRBJ1-1; no definite D call. Trimming stripped 2 bases from V and 2 bases from J, with 7 bases between. CDR3 length: 13 residues. Per the germline V gene, CDR1 is SGHRS and CDR2 is YFSETQ. The CDR3 DNA sequence: TGCGCCAGCAGCTTACAAACTAACACTGAAGCTTTCTTT. Its translation: CASSLQTNTEAFF.

The V call is TRBV30, the J call TRBJ1-2; D is uncertain. The CDR3 runs 12 residues. Germline values: CDR1 GTSNPN, CDR2 SVGIG (reference sequence). Trimming shortened V by 5 bases and J by 0 bases, and 7 bases separated the two germline ends. This CDR3 is CAWSRANYGYTF. The CDR3 nucleotides read TGTGCCTGGTCTCGAGCTAACTATGGCTACACCTTC.

The genes are TRBV9 and TRBJ1-5, with a weak D call TRBD1 (5 bases). V gave up 0 bases and J gave up 4 bases, with 20 bases separating them. The length of the CDR3 is 18 residues. Per germline, CDR1 SGDLS and CDR2 YYNGEE. CDR3 DNA sequence: TGTGCCAGCAGCGTAGCTACAGGAGGAGCACGGGAAAATCAGCCCCAGCATTTT. It codes for CASSVATGGARENQPQHF.

The gene calls are TRBV28 and TRBJ1-3; D remains ambiguous. Looked up from germline, CDR1 is MDHEN and CDR2 is SYDVKM. This CDR3 contains 15 residues. Between the trimmed V and J ends, which lost 4 bases and 1 base, there was a span of 11 bases. CDR3 nucleotide sequence: TGTGCCAGCAGTTCATCCTGGGGATCTGGAAACACCATATATTTT. Its protein product is CASSSSWGSGNTIYF.

V is TRBV24-1 and J is TRBJ1-4, with D possibly matching TRBD1 (5 bases). The germline V and J ends were trimmed by 2 bases and 10 bases, with 13 bases remaining between them. The CDR3 spans 14 residues. CDR1 KGHDR and CDR2 SFDVKD come from the germline V gene. The CDR3 coding sequence is TGTGCCACCAGTGATTCGGGGCTTGAAGGAAAACTGTTTTTT. It yields the protein CATSDSGLEGKLFF.

As to this clone: One junction end does not reproduce the germline sequence, and a read error may be involved. The rearrangement joins TRBV12-3 or TRBV12-4 to TRBJ1-3, with unresolved D. CDR3 length equals 11 residues. The CDR3: CASSLLGSRDF. CDR3 nucleotide sequence: TGTGCCAGCAGTTTATTGGGCTCCCGAGATTTT.

This sequence joins TRBV5-8 and TRBJ1-5; TRBD1 aligns across 10 bases. V trimming: 3 bases; J trimming: 6 bases; junction bases outside the gene matches: 3. The CDR3 has 14 amino acids. Looked up from germline, CDR1 is SGHTS and CDR2 is YDEGEE. CDR3 DNA sequence: TGTGCCAGCAGCTCTTGGACAGGGGGTCAGCCCCAGCATTTT. This gives the protein CASSSWTGGQPQHF.